The 13 T cell receptor beta chains below all came from one sample that was sequenced in a study of blood T cell repertoires in COVID-19. Profiling relied on immunoSEQ multiplex PCR, and the TCRdb table lists in-frame clones only, not all of them. The sample lists roughly 250,000 clones; under 85% were seen once. The sample was peripheral blood. Source of these receptors: a human donor in a cohort sampled during active COVID-19.

CDR3 nucleotide sequence: TGCGCCAGCAGCTCTGGGGGGGTGCGGAACACCGGGGAGCTGTTTTTT. This gives the protein CASSSGGVRNTGELFF. The rearrangement uses TRBV5-1 and TRBJ2-2; 7 bases are a match to TRBD2. Germline CDR1 reads SGHRS; CDR2 reads YFSETQ. The ends lost 3 bases at V and 1 base at J; junction bases unmatched: 6. The CDR3 is made up of 16 amino acids.

The chain carries TRBV5-4 and TRBJ1-2, with 9 bases aligning to TRBD1. The V gene's germline CDR1 is SGHNT and CDR2 YYREEE (reference sequence). The CDR3 sequence is 15 residues long. V lost 4 bases, J lost 2 bases, and 6 bases stayed unmatched. The CDR3 DNA sequence: TGTGCCAGCAGCAGTACAGGGGGCGCGAACTATGGCTACACCTTC. Its protein product is CASSSTGGANYGYTF. The full variable domain, its missing parts supplied by reference TRBV5-4 and TRBJ1-2, is ETGVTQSPTHLIKTRGQQVTLRCSSQSGHNTVSWYQQALGQGPQFIFQYYREEENGRGNFPPRFSGLQFPNYSSELNVNALELDDSALYLCASSSTGGANYGYTFGSGTRLTVV.

This clone was counted once. Different DNA sequences within this sample yield the same CDR3. The chain couples TRBV5-6 to TRBJ2-7, with 8 bases identical to TRBD1. Germline loops: CDR1 SGHDT, CDR2 YYEEEE. The CDR3 extends over 15 amino acids. V dropped 4 bases and J dropped 0; count of bases not matched to a gene: 6. The CDR3, as DNA: TGTGCCAGCAGCCTCCGGACAGGGCACTCCTACGAGCAGTACTTC. This gives the protein CASSLRTGHSYEQYF.

This rearrangement joins TRBV6-5 to TRBJ2-1, with D possibly being TRBD2 (7 bases). CDR1 is MNHEY and CDR2 is SVGAGI in the germline V gene. This CDR3 region has 13 residues. Trimming removed 8 bases at V and 3 bases at J, with 11 bases between. The CDR3 sequence is CASGGAGYNEQFF. CDR3 nucleotide sequence: TGTGCCAGCGGGGGGGCCGGCTACAATGAGCAGTTCTTC.

This sequence joins TRBV9 and TRBJ2-7, with 12 bases aligning to TRBD1. The CDR3 loop spans 14 amino acids. CDR1 is SGDLS and CDR2 is YYNGEE in the germline V gene. V shed 4 bases, J shed 6 bases, and the junction held 5 bases outside the gene matches. CDR3 DNA sequence: TGTGCCAGCAGCTTGGGACAGGGGGCAGTCGAGCAGTACTTC. This sequence encodes CASSLGQGAVEQYF.

The chain carries TRBV5-1 and TRBJ2-7, with D maybe TRBD1 (6 bases). The CDR3 is 15 residues long. CDR1 is SGHRS and CDR2 is YFSETQ in the germline V gene. V was cut by 0 bases and J by 2 bases, with 12 bases left in between. Here the CDR3 DNA reads TGCGCCAGCAGCTTGGGAGGGCAGGGGACCTACGAGCAGTACTTC. Translation gives CASSLGGQGTYEQYF.

The gene calls are TRBV3-1 (or the pseudogene TRBV3-2) and TRBJ1-5; D not certain. Trimming left V 4 bases short and J 0 bases short, with 19 bases between. The germline CDR1 and CDR2 sequences are LGHDT and YNNKEL (reference sequence). This CDR3 has 18 amino acids. The CDR3 bases are TGTGCCAGCAGCCCCTGGGCCCCGGTGCTTTATAGCAATCAGCCCCAGCATTTT. Amino acid sequence: CASSPWAPVLYSNQPQHF.

This clone showed up just a few times. This chain connects TRBV27 to TRBJ1-4; no definite D call. CDR1 is MNHEY, CDR2 SMNVEV, per germline (reference sequence). CDR3 length: 17 amino acids. The V gene lost 4 bases and the J gene lost 1 base, with 16 bases spanning the gap. CDR3 in amino acids: CASSSVRRIGTNEKLFF. In nucleotides, the CDR3 is TGTGCCAGCAGTTCCGTACGGAGGATTGGAACTAATGAAAAACTGTTTTTT.

The rearrangement uses TRBV5-6 and TRBJ2-7, with a possible D match to TRBD1 (6 bases). The length of the CDR3 is 15 residues. Germline V gene sequence: CDR1 SGHDT, CDR2 YYEEEE. V gave up 7 bases and J gave up 0 bases, with 17 bases separating them. CDR3 in DNA: TGTGCCAGCTCATCAGCCGGGACAACCTCCTACGAGCAGTACTTC. It translates to CASSSAGTTSYEQYF.

The chain links TRBV5-1 to TRBJ1-3; 8 nucleotides line up with TRBD1. The trim removed 3 bases at V and 9 bases at J, leaving 5 bases unmatched. Germline values: CDR1 SGHRS, CDR2 YFSETQ. The CDR3 contains 13 residues. This CDR3 reads CASSSTGVSTIYF. DNA of the CDR3: TGCGCCAGCAGCTCGACAGGGGTTAGCACCATATATTTT.

This chain uses TRBV18 with TRBJ2-7, with D hard to call. The CDR3 spans 12 residues. V dropped 3 bases and J dropped 7 bases, with 10 bases sitting between them. The germline CDR1 and CDR2 sequences are KGHSH and LQKENI. The CDR3 region is CASSPSLVEQYF. CDR3 coding DNA: TGTGCCAGCTCACCTAGTCTCGTGGAGCAGTACTTC.

The chain carries TRBV15 and TRBJ2-7; weak D call: TRBD1 (6 bases). V dropped 6 bases and J dropped 4 bases, with 16 bases sitting between them. CDR1 LNHNV and CDR2 YYDKDF come from the germline V gene (reference sequence). The CDR3 has 14 amino acids. This CDR3 is CATSPSGAQYEQYF. For the CDR3, the DNA is TGTGCCACCAGTCCTTCAGGGGCGCAATACGAGCAGTACTTC.

The rearrangement uses TRBV5-8 and TRBJ2-7; 7 positions agree with TRBD1. The CDR3 covers 15 residues. Germline lookup yields CDR1 SGHTS and CDR2 YDEGEE. Trimming removed 0 bases from V and 2 bases from J; junction bases left unmatched: 5. This chain's CDR3 is CASSLGTGVTYEQYF. The CDR3 DNA follows: TGTGCCAGCAGCTTGGGAACAGGGGTAACCTACGAGCAGTACTTC.